This T cell receptor (beta chain) was observed in a study of beta chain features in type 1 diabetes. Study conclusions and caveats: A pattern of fewer insertions and more deletions at VDJ junctions was seen in type 1 diabetes patients. Naive, central memory and Treg TCRB repertoires appeared more alike in patients than in healthy donors.

Researchers reported sorting CD4+ naive, central memory, regulatory and stem cell-like memory cells via CD45RO/CCR7/CD25/CD127/CD95/CD27. The isolated RNA, all of it, was reverse transcribed, so expressed TCRB transcripts were what got sequenced. Produced via immunoSEQ multiplex PCR; TCRdb's table is partial and in-frame only. This sample has under 300,000 clones; 25% to 35% occur once, and the top ten carry around 4%. Germline CDR1 and CDR2: SGHRS and YFSETQ. V gave up 1 base and J gave up 5 bases; unmatched junction bases: 6. The CDR3 is made up of 14 amino acids. Regarding this clone: The target antigen is unknown.

The sequenced sample consisted of central memory CD4+ T cells from blood. This chain uses TRBV5-1 with TRBJ2-7, with 7 positions matching TRBD1. This clonotype originated in a man aged 30 to 45 in good health. The CDR3 nucleotides read TGCGCCAGCAGCTTGCAGGGGGATAGGAACGAGCAGTACTTC. Residues: CASSLQGDRNEQYF. The variable domain in full, with the rest retrieved from reference TRBV5-1 and TRBJ2-7, is KAGVTQTPRYLIKTRGQQVTLSCSPISGHRSVSWYQQTPGQGLQFLFEYFSETQRNKGNFPGRFSGRQFSNSRSEMNVSTLELGDSALYLCASSLQGDRNEQYFGPGTRLTVT.